This is a list of T cell receptor beta chains from one sample in a study of Ad26.COV2.S vaccination and SARS-CoV-2 variants. The data were produced by immunoSEQ multiplex PCR, yet TCRdb's version contains in-frame clones alone and is incomplete. Here the sample spans 320,000 or so clones, 75% to 90% being singletons. The source material was peripheral blood, sampled in a trial of Ad26.COV2.S vaccine versus placebo. Receptors originate from a person aged 18-65 years who received the Ad26.COV2.S COVID-19 vaccine or a placebo. CDR3s leave out the opening cysteine and the closing phenylalanine or tryptophan. A D gene is named only where the DNA matches it firmly.

>NA|TRBJ1-2|TRBV7-9|13
ASSLAGTSNYGYT
>NA|TRBJ1-1|TRBV6-5|9
ASRRRDKAF
>TRBD1|TRBJ1-1|TRBV18|13
ASSVGTGGRTEAF
>TRBD1|TRBJ1-2|TRBV7-9|12
ASSLTGGADGYT
>TRBD1|TRBJ1-6|TRBV2|13
ASRSDRVFDSPLH
>TRBD2|TRBJ2-3|TRBV18|15
ASSPWGLAERTDTQY
>NA|TRBJ1-2|TRBV9|11
ASSGTANYGYT
>NA|TRBJ2-1|TRBV19|9
ASSTYNEQF
>TRBD2|TRBJ2-7|TRBV27|12
ATSSTAGGYEQY
>NA|TRBJ2-1|TRBV9|15
ASSPRDFVIDRNEQF
>NA|TRBJ1-1|TRBV4-1|13
ASSQVGDRRTEAF
>NA|TRBJ2-3|TRBV7-9|12
ASSFSYSTDTQY
>NA|TRBJ1-1|TRBV11-2|10
AAGVGGTEAF
>NA|TRBJ2-5|TRBV2|13
ASSEAGAFQETQY
>NA|TRBJ1-2|TRBV4-3|14
ASSQDQVRGNYGYT
>NA|TRBJ2-6|TRBV4-3|16
ASSHVGDTHSGANVLT
>NA|TRBJ2-1|TRBV7-6|13
ASSPRIALSNEQF
>NA|TRBJ2-2|TRBV9|12
ASSVGDHTGELF
>NA|TRBJ1-6|TRBV7-9|12
ASSTGTHNSPLH
>NA|TRBJ1-2|TRBV27|14
ASSAAGALPNYGYT
>TRBD1|TRBJ2-1|TRBV18|12
ASSLDRAYNEQF
>TRBD1|TRBJ1-2|TRBV7-9|16
ASSFQEYRTGANYGYT
>NA|TRBJ2-7|TRBV29-1|12
SVALQTPKYEQY
>NA|TRBJ1-6|TRBV5-1|13
ASSEGPNPSSPLH
>NA|TRBJ2-1|TRBV20-1|15
SASGGAAGRDDNEQF
>NA|TRBJ1-2|TRBV6-5|11
ASSPDFNYGYT
>NA|TRBJ1-1|TRBV9|10
ASSGPGTEAF
>TRBD1|TRBJ1-1|TRBV7-8|10
ASSQLTGRAF
>NA|TRBJ1-1|TRBV29-1|10
SVEGVNTEAF
>TRBD1|TRBJ1-1|TRBV13|14
ASRLGQGVLNTEAF
>NA|TRBJ1-1|TRBV5-6|12
ASSLLGKNTEAF
>NA|TRBJ1-5|TRBV7-9|15
ASSSYTQLISNQPQH
>NA|TRBJ2-3|TRBV12-5|13
ASGLVVFSTDTQY
>TRBD1|TRBJ1-2|TRBV3-1/TRBV3-2|11
ASSQDRDRGYT
>NA|TRBJ1-2|TRBV4-3|12
ASSQEGGGRGYT
>NA|TRBJ2-3|TRBV7-2|12
ASSGALAADTQY
>NA|TRBJ1-2|TRBV5-6|9
ASSESGEDT
>NA|TRBJ1-1|TRBV20-1|9
SARGGGGAF
>NA|TRBJ2-6|TRBV28|15
ASSLAVGSSGANVLT
>NA|TRBJ1-2|TRBV29-1|10
SVEGNNYGYT
>NA|TRBJ1-5|TRBV6-1|13
ASSEEGTNHQPQH
>NA|TRBJ2-5|TRBV6-2/TRBV6-3|14
ASSYSFLVVRETQY
>NA|TRBJ2-2|TRBV27|10
ASSKGSGELF
>TRBD2|TRBJ2-2|TRBV28|16
ASSSVVGGGRNTGELF
>NA|TRBJ1-5|TRBV7-9|11
ASSPDPFVPQH